This TCR beta chain was sequenced for a study of breast tumors, draining lymph nodes, adjacent tissues. Study-wide points: Tumors had less TCR diversity than lymph nodes, more than nontumor tissue. Tumor and nontumor repertoires were significantly more similar in luminal-like than in basal-like breast cancer.

V dropped 5 bases and J dropped 3 bases, with 14 bases sitting between them. CDR1 and CDR2 from the germline V gene are MNHEY and SVGAGI. The CDR3 is made up of 14 amino acids. TCRdb called the multiplex PCR reads again in MiXCR, with one record for every CDR3 protein. This sample has about 31,000 distinct CDR3 sequences, with roughly three fifths found just once. This clonotype was seen repeatedly, ten times or more. Antigen specificity is unknown. It may be a read error: a sequence one base away is much more abundant. Input material: breast tumor tissue. This clonotype was sampled from a female donor with breast cancer. Some clones in this sample may be carry-over from other donors' samples. The chain joins TRBV6-5 to TRBJ2-7; D may be TRBD2 (5 bases). CDR3 nucleotides: TGTGCCAGCAGTCACGTACTAGGCGGCTACGAGCAGTACTTC. It yields the protein CASSHVLGGYEQYF.